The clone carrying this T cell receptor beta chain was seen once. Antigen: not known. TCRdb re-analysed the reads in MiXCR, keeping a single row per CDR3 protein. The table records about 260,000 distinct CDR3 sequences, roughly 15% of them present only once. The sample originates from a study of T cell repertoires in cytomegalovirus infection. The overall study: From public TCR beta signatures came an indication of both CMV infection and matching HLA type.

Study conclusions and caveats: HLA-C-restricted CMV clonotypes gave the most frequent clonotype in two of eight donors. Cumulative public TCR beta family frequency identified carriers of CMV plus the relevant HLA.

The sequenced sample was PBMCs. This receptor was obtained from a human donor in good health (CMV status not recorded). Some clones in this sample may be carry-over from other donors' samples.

The CDR3 sequence is CASSLLSGQGFGEQYF. The CDR3 DNA follows: TGTGCCAGCAGCCTCCTTTCGGGACAGGGCTTTGGAGAGCAGTACTTC. The chain joins TRBV14 to TRBJ2-7, with 9 positions matching TRBD1. With V trimmed by 4 bases and J by 7 bases, 14 bases remained unmatched. The CDR3 runs to 16 residues. Germline V lookup: CDR1 SGHDN, CDR2 FVKESK.